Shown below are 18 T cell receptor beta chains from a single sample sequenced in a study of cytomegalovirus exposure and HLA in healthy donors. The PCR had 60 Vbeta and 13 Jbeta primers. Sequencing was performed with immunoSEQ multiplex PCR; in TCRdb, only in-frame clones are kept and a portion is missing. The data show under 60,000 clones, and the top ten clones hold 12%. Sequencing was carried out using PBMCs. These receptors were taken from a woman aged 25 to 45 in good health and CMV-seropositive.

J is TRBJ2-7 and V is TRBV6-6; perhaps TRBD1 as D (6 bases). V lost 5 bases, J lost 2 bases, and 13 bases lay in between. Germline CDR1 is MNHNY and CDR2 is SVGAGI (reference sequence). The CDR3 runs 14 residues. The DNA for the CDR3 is TGTGCCAGCAGTGCCGGCAGGGGTGCCTACGAGCAGTACTTC. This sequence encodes CASSAGRGAYEQYF.

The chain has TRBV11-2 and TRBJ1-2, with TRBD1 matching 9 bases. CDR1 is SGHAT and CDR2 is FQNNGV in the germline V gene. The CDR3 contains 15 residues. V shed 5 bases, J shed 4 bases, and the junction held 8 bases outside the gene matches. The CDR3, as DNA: TGTGCCAGCAGCGATTACAGGGGGCTCGGCTATGGCTACACCTTC. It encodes CASSDYRGLGYGYTF.

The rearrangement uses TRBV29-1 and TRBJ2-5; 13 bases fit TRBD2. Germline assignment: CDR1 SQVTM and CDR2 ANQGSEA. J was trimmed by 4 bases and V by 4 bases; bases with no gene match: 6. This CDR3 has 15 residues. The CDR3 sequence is CSVGGGLAGLETQYF. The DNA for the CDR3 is TGCAGCGTTGGGGGGGGACTAGCGGGGTTAGAGACCCAGTACTTC.

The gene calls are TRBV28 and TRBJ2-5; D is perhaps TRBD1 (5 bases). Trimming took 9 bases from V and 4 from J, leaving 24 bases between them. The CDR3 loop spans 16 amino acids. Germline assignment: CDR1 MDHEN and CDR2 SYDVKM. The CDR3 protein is CASQTGWQGVRETQYF. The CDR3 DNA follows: TGTGCCAGTCAAACGGGTTGGCAGGGCGTCAGAGAGACCCAGTACTTC.

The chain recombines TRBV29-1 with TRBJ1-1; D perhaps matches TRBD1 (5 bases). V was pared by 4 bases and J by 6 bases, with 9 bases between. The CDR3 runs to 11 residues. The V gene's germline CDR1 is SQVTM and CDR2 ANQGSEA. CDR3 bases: TGCAGCGTTGTATGGGGGGCTGAAGCTTTCTTT. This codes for CSVVWGAEAFF.

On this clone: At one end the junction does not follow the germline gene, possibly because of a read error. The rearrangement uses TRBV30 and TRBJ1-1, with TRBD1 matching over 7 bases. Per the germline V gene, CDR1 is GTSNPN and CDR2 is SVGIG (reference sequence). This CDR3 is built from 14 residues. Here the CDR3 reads CAWSSQGVGTEDFF. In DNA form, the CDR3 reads TGTGCCTGGAGTAGCCAGGGGGTGGGCACTGAAGATTTCTTT.

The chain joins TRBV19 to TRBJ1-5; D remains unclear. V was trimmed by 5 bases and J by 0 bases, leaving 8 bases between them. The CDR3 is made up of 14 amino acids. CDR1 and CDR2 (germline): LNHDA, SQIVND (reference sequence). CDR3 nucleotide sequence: TGTGCCAGTAGTCCTACTCATAGCAATCAGCCCCAGCATTTT. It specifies CASSPTHSNQPQHF.

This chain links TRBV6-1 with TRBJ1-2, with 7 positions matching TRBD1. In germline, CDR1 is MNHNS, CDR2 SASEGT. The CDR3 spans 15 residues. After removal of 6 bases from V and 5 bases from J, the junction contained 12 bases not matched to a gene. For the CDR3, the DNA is TGTGCCAGCAGCAACTCAGACAGGGCGTCATATGGCTACACCTTC. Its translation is CASSNSDRASYGYTF.

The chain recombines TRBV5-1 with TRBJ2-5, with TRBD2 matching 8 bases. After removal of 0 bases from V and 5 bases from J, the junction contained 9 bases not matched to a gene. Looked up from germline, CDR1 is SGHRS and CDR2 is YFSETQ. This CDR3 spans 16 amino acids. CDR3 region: CASSLGGTSGRETQYF. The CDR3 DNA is TGCGCCAGCAGCTTGGGCGGGACTAGTGGCCGGGAGACCCAGTACTTC.

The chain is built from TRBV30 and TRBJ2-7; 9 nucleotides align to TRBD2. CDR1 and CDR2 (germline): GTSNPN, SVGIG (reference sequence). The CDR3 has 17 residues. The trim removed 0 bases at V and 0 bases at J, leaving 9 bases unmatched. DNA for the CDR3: TGTGCCTGGAGTGTACTGGGGTTAGCGGGGGACTCCTACGAGCAGTACTTC. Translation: CAWSVLGLAGDSYEQYF.

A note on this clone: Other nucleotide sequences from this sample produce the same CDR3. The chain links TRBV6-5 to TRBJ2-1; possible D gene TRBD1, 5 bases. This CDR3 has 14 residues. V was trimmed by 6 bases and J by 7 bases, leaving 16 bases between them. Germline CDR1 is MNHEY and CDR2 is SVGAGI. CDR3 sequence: CASRGQGPWNEQFF. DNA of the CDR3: TGTGCCAGCAGGGGCCAGGGTCCATGGAATGAGCAGTTCTTC.

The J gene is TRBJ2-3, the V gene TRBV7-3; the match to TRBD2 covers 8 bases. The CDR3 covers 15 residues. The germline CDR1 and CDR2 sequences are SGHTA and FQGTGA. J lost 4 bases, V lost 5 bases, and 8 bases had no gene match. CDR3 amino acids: CASSLLSGRADTQYF. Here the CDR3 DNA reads TGTGCCAGCAGCCTGCTCAGCGGGAGAGCAGATACGCAGTATTTT.

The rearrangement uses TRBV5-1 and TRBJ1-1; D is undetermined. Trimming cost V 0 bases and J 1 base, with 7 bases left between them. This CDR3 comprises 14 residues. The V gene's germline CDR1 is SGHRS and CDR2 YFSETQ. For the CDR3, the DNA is TGCGCCAGCAGCTTGGAAACACGGAACACTGAAGCTTTCTTT. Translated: CASSLETRNTEAFF.

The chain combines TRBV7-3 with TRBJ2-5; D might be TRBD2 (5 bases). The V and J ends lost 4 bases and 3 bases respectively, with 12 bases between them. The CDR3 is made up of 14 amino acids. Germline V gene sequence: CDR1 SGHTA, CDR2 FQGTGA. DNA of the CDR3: TGTGCCAGCAGCTCCGGGATCCCGGAAGAGACCCAGTACTTC. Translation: CASSSGIPEETQYF.

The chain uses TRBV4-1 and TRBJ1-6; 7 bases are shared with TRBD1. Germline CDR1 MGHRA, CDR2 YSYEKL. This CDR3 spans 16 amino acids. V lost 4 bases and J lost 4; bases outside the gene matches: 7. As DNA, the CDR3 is TGCGCCAGCAGCCGGGGACAGTCGATTTATAATTCACCCCTCCACTTT. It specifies CASSRGQSIYNSPLHF.

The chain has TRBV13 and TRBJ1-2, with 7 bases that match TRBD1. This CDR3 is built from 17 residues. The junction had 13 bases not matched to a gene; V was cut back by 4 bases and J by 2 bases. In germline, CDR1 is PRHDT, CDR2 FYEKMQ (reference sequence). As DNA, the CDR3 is TGTGCCAGCAGCTCCAACAGGGGAAGGGTCTCCAACTATGGCTACACCTTC. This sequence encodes CASSSNRGRVSNYGYTF.

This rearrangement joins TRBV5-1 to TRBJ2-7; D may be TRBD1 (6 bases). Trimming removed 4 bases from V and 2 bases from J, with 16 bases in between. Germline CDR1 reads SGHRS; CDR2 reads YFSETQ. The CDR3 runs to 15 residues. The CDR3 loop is CASSRNGGNPYEQYF. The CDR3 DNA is TGCGCCAGCAGCCGGAATGGGGGCAACCCCTACGAGCAGTACTTC.

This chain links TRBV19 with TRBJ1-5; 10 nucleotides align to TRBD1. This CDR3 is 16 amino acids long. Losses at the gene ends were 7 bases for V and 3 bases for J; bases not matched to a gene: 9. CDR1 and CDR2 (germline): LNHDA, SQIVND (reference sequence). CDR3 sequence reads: CASTRDRGSPNQPQHF. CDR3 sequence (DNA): TGTGCCAGTACCCGGGACAGGGGATCCCCCAATCAGCCCCAGCATTTT.